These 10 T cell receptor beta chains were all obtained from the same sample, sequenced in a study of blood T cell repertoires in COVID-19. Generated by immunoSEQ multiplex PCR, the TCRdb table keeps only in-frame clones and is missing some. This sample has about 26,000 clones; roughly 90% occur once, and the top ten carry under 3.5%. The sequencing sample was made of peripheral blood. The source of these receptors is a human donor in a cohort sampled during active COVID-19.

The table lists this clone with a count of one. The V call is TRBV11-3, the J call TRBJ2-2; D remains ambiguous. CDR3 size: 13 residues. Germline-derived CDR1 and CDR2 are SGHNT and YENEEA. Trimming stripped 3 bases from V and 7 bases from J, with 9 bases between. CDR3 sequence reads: CASSLGAHGELFF. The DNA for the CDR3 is TGTGCCAGCAGCTTGGGCGCACACGGGGAGCTGTTTTTT.

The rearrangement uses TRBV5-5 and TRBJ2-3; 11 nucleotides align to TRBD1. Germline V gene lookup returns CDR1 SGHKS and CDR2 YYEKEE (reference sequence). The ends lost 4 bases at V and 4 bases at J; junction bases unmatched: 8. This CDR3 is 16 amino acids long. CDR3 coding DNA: TGTGCCAGCAGCCCTACACCGGGACAGGGGGCAGATACGCAGTATTTT. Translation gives CASSPTPGQGADTQYF.

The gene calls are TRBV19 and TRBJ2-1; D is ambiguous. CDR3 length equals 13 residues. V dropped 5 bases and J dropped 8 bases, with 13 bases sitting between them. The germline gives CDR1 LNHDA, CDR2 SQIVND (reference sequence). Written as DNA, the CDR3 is TGTGCCAGTAGTGTCGTCCGTTCGGATGAGCAGTTCTTC. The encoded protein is CASSVVRSDEQFF. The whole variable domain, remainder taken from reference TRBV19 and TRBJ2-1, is DGGITQSPKYLFRKEGQNVTLSCEQNLNHDAMYWYRQDPGQGLRLIYYSQIVNDFQKGDIAEGYSVSREKKESFPLTVTSAQKNPTAFYLCASSVVRSDEQFFGPGTRLTVL.

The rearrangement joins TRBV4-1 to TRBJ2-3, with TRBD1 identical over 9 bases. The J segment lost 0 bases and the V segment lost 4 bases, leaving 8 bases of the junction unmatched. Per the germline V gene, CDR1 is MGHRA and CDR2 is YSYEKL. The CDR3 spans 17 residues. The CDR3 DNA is TGCGCCAGCAGCCCTCTCCCGGGACAGGGAAGCACAGATACGCAGTATTTT. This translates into CASSPLPGQGSTDTQYF.

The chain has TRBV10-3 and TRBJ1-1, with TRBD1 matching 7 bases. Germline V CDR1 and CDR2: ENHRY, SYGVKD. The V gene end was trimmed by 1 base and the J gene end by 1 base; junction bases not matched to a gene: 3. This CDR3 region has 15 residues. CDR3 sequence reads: CAISELPGGNTEAFF. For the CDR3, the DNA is TGTGCCATCAGTGAGTTACCAGGGGGGAACACTGAAGCTTTCTTT.

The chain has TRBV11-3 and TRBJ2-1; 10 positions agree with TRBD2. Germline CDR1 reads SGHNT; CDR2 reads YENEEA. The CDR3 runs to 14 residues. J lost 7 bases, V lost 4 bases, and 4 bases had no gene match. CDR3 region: CASSSGLAANEQFF. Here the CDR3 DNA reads TGTGCCAGCAGCTCAGGACTAGCGGCTAATGAGCAGTTCTTC.

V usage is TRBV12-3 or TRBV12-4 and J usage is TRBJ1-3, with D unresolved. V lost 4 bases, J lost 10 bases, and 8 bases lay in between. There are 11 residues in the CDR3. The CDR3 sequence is CASSSPNTIYF. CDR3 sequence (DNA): TGTGCCAGCAGTTCCCCTAATACCATATATTTT.

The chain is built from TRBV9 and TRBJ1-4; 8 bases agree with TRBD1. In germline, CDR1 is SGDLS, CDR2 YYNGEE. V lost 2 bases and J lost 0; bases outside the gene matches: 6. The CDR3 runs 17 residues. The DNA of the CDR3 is TGTGCCAGCAGCGTCACAGGGGGTTATGCAACTAATGAAAAACTGTTTTTT. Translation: CASSVTGGYATNEKLFF.

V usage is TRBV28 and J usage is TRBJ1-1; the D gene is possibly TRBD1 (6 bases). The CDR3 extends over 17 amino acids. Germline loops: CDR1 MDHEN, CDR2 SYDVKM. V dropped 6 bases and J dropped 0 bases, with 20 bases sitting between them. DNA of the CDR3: TGTGCCAGCAGCCGAGTGGGGGCCGGAATCGTGAACACTGAAGCTTTCTTT. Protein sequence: CASSRVGAGIVNTEAFF.

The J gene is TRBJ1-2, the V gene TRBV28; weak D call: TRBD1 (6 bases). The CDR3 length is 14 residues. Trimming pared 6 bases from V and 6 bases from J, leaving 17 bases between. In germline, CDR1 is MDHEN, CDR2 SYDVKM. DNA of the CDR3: TGTGCCAGCAGGGTCGAACAGGGAATCCATGGCTACACCTTC. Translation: CASRVEQGIHGYTF.